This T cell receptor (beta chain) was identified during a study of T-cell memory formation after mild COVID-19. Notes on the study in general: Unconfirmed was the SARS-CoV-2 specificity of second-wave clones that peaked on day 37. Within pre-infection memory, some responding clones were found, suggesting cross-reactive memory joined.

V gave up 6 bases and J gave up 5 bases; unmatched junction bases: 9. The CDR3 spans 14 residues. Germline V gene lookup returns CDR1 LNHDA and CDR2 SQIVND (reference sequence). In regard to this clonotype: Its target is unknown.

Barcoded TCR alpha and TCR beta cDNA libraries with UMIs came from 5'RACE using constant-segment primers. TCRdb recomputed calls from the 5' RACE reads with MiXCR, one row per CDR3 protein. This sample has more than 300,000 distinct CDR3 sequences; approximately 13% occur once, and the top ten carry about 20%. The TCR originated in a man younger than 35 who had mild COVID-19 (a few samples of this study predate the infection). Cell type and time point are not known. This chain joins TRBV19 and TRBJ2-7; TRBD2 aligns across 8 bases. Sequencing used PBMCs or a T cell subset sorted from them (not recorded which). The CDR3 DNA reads TGTGCCAGTAGCCGGGGGGGGTCTTCAAACGAGCAGTACTTC. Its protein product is CASSRGGSSNEQYF.